The 4 T cell receptor beta chains reported below all come from one sample, sequenced in a study of CD8 T cells in ankylosing spondylitis. Overall study findings and caveats: Blood from ankylosing spondylitis patients appeared to carry a characteristic roughly eight-variant TCR beta motif.

No antigen has been identified for these receptors. TCRdb reprocessed the 5' RACE reads with MiXCR, giving one entry per CDR3 protein. The sample holds about 840,000 distinct CDR3 sequences; 10% to 15% are singletons and the top ten take approximately 0.46%. Specimen: blood, either unsorted or a sorted T cell fraction (not recorded which). Receptors were obtained from a male donor with ankylosing spondylitis.

This clonotype was picked up one time. The J gene is TRBJ2-3, the V gene TRBV7-6; TRBD2 aligns across 9 bases. Looked up from germline, CDR1 is SGHVS and CDR2 is FNYEAQ. Germline trimming cut 4 bases from V and 0 bases from J; bases unmatched to any gene: 8. The CDR3 loop spans 17 amino acids. This chain's CDR3 is CASSSLGLAGSTDTQYF. In nucleotides, the CDR3 is TGTGCCAGCAGCTCTTTAGGTCTAGCGGGAAGCACAGATACGCAGTATTTT.

V usage is TRBV7-2 and J usage is TRBJ1-2; 7 bases line up with TRBD1. Trimming removed 4 bases from V and 7 bases from J; junction bases left unmatched: 12. CDR1 and CDR2 from the germline V gene are SGHTA and FQGNSA. The CDR3 is 15 residues long. This CDR3 is CASSSGFQGVVGYTF. CDR3 DNA sequence: TGTGCCAGCAGCTCAGGCTTCCAGGGGGTGGTTGGCTACACCTTC.

The chain couples TRBV20-1 to TRBJ2-5; 8 nucleotides match TRBD2. Trimming removed 5 bases from V and 4 bases from J; junction bases left unmatched: 6. This CDR3 comprises 13 residues. Per germline, CDR1 DFQATT and CDR2 SNEGSKA (reference sequence). The CDR3 DNA sequence: TGCAGTGCTTATGCCGGGAGGGGAGAGACCCAGTACTTC. It is translated as CSAYAGRGETQYF.

Many counts were recorded for this clonotype. The chain recombines TRBV6-2 or TRBV6-3 with TRBJ2-3; D is undetermined. There are 11 residues in the CDR3. CDR1 is MNHEY and CDR2 is SVGEGT in the germline V gene. Trimming took 7 bases from V and 8 from J, leaving 10 bases between them. The CDR3, as DNA: TGTGCCAGCACCACCGGCGGTACGCAGTATTTT. It codes for CASTTGGTQYF.